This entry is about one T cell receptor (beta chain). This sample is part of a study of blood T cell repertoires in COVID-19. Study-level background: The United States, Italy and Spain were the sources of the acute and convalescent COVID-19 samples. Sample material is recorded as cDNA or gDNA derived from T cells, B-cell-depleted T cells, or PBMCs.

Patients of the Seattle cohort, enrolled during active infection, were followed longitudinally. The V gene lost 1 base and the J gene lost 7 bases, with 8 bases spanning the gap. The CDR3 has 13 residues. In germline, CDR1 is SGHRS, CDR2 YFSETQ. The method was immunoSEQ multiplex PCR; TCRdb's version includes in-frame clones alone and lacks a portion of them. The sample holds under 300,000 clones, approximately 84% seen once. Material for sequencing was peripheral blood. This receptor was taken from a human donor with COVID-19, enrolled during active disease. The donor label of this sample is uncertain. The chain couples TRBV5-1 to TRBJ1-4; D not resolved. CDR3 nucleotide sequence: TGCGCCAGCAGCTTGTTTGAGGGTGAAAAACTGTTTTTT. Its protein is CASSLFEGEKLFF.